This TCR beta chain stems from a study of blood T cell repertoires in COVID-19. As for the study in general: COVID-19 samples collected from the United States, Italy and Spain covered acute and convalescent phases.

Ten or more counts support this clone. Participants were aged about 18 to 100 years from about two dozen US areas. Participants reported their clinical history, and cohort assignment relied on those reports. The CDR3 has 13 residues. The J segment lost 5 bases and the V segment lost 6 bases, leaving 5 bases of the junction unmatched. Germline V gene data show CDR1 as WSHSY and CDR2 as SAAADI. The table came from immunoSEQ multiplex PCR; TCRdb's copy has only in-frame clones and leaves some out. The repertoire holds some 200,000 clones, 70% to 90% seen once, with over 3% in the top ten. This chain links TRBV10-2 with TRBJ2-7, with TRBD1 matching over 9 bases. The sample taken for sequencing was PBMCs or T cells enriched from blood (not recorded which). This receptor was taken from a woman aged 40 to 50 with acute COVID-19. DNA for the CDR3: TGCGCCAGCAGACCGGGACAGGGCGACGAGCAGTACTTC. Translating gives CASRPGQGDEQYF.